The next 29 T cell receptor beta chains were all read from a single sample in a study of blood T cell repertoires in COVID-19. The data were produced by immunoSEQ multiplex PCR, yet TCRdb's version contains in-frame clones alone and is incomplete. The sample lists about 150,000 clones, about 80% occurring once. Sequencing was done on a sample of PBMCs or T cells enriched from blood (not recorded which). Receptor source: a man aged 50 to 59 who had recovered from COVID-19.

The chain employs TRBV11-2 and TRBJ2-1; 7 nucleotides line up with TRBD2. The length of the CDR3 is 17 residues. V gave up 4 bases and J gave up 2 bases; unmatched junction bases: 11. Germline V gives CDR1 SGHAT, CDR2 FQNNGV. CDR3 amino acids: CASSSRTRGNPYNEQFF. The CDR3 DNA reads TGTGCCAGCAGCTCCCGAACGCGGGGGAATCCCTACAATGAGCAGTTCTTC.

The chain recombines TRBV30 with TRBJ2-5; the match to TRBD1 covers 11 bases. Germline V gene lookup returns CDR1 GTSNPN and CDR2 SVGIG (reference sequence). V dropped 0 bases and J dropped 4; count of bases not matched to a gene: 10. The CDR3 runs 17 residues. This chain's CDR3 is CAWSVGTGGTGSETQYF. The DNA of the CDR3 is TGTGCCTGGAGTGTAGGGACAGGGGGGACGGGGTCAGAGACCCAGTACTTC.

CDR3 region: CASSYARGGHNEQFF. CDR3 nucleotide sequence: TGTGCCAGCAGTTACGCCCGGGGGGGGCACAATGAGCAGTTCTTC. The gene calls are TRBV6-5 and TRBJ2-1; the match to TRBD2 covers 8 bases. The CDR3 spans 15 residues. The V gene's germline CDR1 is MNHEY and CDR2 SVGAGI. The V gene end was trimmed by 2 bases and the J gene end by 5 bases; junction bases not matched to a gene: 5.

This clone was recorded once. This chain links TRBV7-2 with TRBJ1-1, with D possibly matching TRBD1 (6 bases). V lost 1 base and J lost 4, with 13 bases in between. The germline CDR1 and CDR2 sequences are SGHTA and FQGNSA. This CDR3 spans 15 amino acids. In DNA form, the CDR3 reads TGTGCCAGCAGCTTAGTTGGGTTAGGGGGCACTGAAGCTTTCTTT. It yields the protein CASSLVGLGGTEAFF.

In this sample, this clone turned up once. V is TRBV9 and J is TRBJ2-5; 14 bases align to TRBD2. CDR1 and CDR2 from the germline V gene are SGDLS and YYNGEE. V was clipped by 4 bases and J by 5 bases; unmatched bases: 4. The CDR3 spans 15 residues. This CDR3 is CASSSGLAGAETQYF. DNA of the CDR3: TGTGCCAGCAGCTCGGGACTAGCGGGGGCCGAGACCCAGTACTTC.

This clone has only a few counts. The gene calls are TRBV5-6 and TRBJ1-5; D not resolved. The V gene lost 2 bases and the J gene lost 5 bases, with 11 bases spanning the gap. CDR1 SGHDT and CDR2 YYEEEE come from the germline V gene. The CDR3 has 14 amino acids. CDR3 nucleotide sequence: TGTGCCAGCAGCTTTTATAGGAGCGATCAGCCCCAGCATTTT. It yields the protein CASSFYRSDQPQHF.

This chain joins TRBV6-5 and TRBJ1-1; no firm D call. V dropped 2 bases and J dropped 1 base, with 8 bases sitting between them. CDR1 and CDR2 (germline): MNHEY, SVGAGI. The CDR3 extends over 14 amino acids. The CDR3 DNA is TGTGCCAGCAGTTACACGGGGAAGAACACTGAAGCTTTCTTT. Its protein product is CASSYTGKNTEAFF.

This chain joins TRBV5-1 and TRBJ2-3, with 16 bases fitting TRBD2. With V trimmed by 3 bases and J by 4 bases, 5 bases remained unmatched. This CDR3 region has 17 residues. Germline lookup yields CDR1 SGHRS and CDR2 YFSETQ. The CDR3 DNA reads TGCGCCAGCAGCTGGAAAGGGACTAGCGGGGGGGCAGATACGCAGTATTTT. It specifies CASSWKGTSGGADTQYF. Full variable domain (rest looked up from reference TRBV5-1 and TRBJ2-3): KAGVTQTPRYLIKTRGQQVTLSCSPISGHRSVSWYQQTPGQGLQFLFEYFSETQRNKGNFPGRFSGRQFSNSRSEMNVSTLELGDSALYLCASSWKGTSGGADTQYFGPGTRLTVL.

The CDR3 here is CASSFAGQGLAEQYF. The CDR3 DNA follows: TGTGCCAGCAGCTTTGCGGGACAGGGATTGGCCGAGCAGTACTTC. The rearrangement uses TRBV7-2 and TRBJ2-7, with 9 bases that match TRBD1. Germline V gene sequence: CDR1 SGHTA, CDR2 FQGNSA. The CDR3 contains 15 residues. Unmatched junction bases numbered 9, after V lost 3 bases and J lost 6 bases.

The CDR3 DNA is TGTGCCAGCGGACAGACCTACGAGCAGTACTTC. This sequence encodes CASGQTYEQYF. The chain combines TRBV19 with TRBJ2-7; D is perhaps TRBD1 (6 bases). Germline V lookup: CDR1 LNHDA, CDR2 SQIVND (reference sequence). This CDR3 has 11 residues. Trimming shortened V by 9 bases and J by 2 bases, and 8 bases separated the two germline ends.

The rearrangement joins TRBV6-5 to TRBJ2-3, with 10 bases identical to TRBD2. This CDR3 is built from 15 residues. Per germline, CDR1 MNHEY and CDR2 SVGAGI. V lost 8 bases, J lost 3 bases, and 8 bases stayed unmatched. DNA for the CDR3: TGTGCCAGCGGACCAAGCGGGGGGGCAACAGATACGCAGTATTTT. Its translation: CASGPSGGATDTQYF.

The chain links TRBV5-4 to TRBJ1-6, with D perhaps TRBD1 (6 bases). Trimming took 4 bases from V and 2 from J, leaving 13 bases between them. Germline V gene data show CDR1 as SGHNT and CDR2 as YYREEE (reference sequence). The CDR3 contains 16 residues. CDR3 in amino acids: CASSGQGGTYNSPLHF. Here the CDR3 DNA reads TGTGCCAGCAGCGGGCAAGGGGGTACCTATAATTCACCCCTCCACTTT.

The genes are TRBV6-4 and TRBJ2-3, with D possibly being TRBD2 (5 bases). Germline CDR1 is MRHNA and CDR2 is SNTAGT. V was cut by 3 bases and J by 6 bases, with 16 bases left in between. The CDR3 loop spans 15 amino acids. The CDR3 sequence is CASSEEGLAADTQYF. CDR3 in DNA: TGTGCCAGCAGTGAGGAAGGGCTAGCAGCCGATACGCAGTATTTT.

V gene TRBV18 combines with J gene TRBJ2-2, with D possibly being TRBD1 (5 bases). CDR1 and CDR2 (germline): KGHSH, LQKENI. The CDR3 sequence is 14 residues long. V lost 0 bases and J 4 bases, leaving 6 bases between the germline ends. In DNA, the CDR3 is TGTGCCAGCTCACCACCGGGGCTCACCGGGGAGCTGTTTTTT. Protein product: CASSPPGLTGELFF.

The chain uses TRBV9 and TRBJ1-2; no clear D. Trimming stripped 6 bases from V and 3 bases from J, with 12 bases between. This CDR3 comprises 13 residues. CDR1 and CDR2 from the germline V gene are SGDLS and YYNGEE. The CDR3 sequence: CASNRVGDYGYTF. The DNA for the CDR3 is TGTGCCAGCAATAGGGTCGGGGACTATGGCTACACCTTC.

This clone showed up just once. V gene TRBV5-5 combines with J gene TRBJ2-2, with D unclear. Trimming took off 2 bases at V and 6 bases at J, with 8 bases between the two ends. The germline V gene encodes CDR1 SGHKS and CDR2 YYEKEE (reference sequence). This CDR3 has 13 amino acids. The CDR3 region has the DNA TGTGCCAGCAGCTTCCAGATCGCCGGGGAGCTGTTTTTT. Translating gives CASSFQIAGELFF.

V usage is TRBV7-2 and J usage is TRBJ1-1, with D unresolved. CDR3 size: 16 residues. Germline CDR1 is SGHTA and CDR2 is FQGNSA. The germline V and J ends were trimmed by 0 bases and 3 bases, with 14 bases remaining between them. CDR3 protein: CASSLAGSVRDTEAFF. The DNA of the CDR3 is TGTGCCAGCAGCTTAGCGGGGAGCGTTAGGGACACTGAAGCTTTCTTT.

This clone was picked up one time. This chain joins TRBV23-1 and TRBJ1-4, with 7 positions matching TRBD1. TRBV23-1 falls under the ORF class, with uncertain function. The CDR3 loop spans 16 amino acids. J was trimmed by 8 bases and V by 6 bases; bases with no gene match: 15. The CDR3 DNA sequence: TGCGCCAGCAGCCCGCCCGGACAGGACCCATGGGAAAAACTGTTTTTT. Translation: CASSPPGQDPWEKLFF.

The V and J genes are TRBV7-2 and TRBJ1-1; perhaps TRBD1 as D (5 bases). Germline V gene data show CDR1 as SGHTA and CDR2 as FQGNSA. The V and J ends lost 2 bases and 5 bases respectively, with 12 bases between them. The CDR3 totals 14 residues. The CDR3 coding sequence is TGTGCCAGCAGCTTACCAGGGCGTGGAACTGAAGCTTTCTTT. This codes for CASSLPGRGTEAFF.

CDR3 in amino acids: CASWTGLGTGELFF. In nucleotides, the CDR3 is TGTGCCAGCTGGACAGGACTTGGCACCGGGGAGCTGTTTTTT. The V and J genes are TRBV11-3 and TRBJ2-2; 7 bases align to TRBD1. This CDR3 has 14 residues. CDR1 and CDR2 (germline): SGHNT, YENEEA. After removal of 8 bases from V and 4 bases from J, the junction contained 7 bases not matched to a gene.

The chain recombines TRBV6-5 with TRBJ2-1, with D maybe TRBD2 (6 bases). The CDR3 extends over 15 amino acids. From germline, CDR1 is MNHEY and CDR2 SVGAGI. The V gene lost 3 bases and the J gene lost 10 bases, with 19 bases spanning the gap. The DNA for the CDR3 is TGTGCCAGCAGTTATGGCGGGGCCAAGGTCTCGGAGCAGTTCTTC. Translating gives CASSYGGAKVSEQFF.

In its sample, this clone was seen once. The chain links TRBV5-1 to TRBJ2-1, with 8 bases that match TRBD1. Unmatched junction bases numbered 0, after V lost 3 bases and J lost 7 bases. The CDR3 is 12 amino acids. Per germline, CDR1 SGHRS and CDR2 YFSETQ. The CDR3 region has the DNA TGCGCCAGCAGCTGGGACAGGAATGAGCAGTTCTTC. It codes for CASSWDRNEQFF.

CDR3 sequence reads: CASSEALLVGAAAYEQYF. The DNA for the CDR3 is TGTGCCAGCAGTGAAGCGCTTCTTGTAGGGGCCGCGGCCTACGAGCAGTACTTC. This sequence joins TRBV2 and TRBJ2-7, with a possible D match to TRBD1 (5 bases). The V end was cut by 0 bases, the J end by 2 bases, with 20 bases between. The CDR3 has 18 residues. In germline, CDR1 is SNHLY, CDR2 FYNNEI. Full variable domain (rest looked up from reference TRBV2 and TRBJ2-7): EPEVTQTPSHQVTQMGQEVILRCVPISNHLYFYWYRQILGQKVEFLVSFYNNEISEKSEIFDDQFSVERPDGSNFTLKIRSTKLEDSAMYFCASSEALLVGAAAYEQYFGPGTRLTVT.

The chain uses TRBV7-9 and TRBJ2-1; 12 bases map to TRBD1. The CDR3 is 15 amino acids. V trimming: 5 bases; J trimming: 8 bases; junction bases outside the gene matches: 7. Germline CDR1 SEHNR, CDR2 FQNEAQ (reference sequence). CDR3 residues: CASSPGQGASHEQFF. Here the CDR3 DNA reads TGTGCCAGCAGCCCGGGACAGGGGGCTTCCCATGAGCAGTTCTTC.

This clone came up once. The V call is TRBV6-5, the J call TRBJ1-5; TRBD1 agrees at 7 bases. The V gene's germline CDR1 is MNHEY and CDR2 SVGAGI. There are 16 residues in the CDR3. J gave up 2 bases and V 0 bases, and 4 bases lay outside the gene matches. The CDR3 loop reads CASSYSQGGGNQPQHF. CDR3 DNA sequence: TGTGCCAGCAGTTACTCGCAAGGGGGCGGCAATCAGCCCCAGCATTTT.

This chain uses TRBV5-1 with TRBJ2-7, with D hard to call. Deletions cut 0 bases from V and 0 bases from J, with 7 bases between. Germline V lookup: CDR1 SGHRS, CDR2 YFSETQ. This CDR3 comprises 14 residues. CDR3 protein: CASSLVQSSYEQYF. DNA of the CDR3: TGCGCCAGCAGCTTGGTCCAGTCCTCCTACGAGCAGTACTTC.

The CDR3 sequence: CASSQQGLNEKLFF. Written as DNA, the CDR3 is TGCGCCAGCAGCCAACAGGGGCTTAATGAAAAACTGTTTTTT. The chain carries TRBV4-1 and TRBJ1-4, with a tentative D call TRBD1 (6 bases). Germline values: CDR1 MGHRA, CDR2 YSYEKL. This CDR3 comprises 14 residues. Trimming cost V 2 bases and J 4 bases, with 8 bases left between them.

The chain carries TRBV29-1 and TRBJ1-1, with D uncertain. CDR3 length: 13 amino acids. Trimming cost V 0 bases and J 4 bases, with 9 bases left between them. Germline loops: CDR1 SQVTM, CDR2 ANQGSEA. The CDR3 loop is CSVEDQVGTEAFF. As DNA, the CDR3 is TGCAGCGTTGAAGATCAGGTAGGCACTGAAGCTTTCTTT.

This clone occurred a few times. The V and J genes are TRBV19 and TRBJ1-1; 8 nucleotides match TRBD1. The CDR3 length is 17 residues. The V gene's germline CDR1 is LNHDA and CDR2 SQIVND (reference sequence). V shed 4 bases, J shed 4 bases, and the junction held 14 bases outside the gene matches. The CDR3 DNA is TGTGCCAGTAGTAGGTCAGGGGGCGGAGGATTGGGCACTGAAGCTTTCTTT. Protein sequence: CASSRSGGGGLGTEAFF.